A single sample is the source of the 12 T cell receptor beta chains below, sequenced in a study of CD8+ T cells in alopecia areata. Sequencing used cDNA as its template, made by extracting RNA and reverse transcribing it. TCRdb's table, derived via immunoSEQ multiplex PCR, lists solely in-frame clones and lacks some. The sample holds approximately 150,000 clones; around 55% are singletons and the top ten take about 4.4%. The sequenced material came from CD4+ T cells sorted from blood. These receptors were collected from a human donor in good health.

The chain employs TRBV23-1 and TRBJ1-2; D unresolved. TRBV23-1 falls under the ORF class, with uncertain function. V lost 7 bases and J lost 7, with 7 bases in between. The CDR3 covers 10 residues. The CDR3 region is CASTLPGYTF. The CDR3 bases are TGCGCCAGCACCCTCCCTGGCTACACCTTC.

The V gene is TRBV6-6, the J gene TRBJ2-7; D may be TRBD1 or TRBD2 (5 bases each). The CDR3 spans 15 residues. V lost 6 bases to trimming and J lost 0 bases, with 15 bases between them. Germline V gives CDR1 MNHNY, CDR2 SVGAGI (reference sequence). The CDR3 region has the DNA TGTGCCAGCAGACATACCGGGACGAGCTCCTACGAGCAGTACTTC. Its protein is CASRHTGTSSYEQYF.

This chain connects TRBV6-5 to TRBJ2-7; D gene ambiguous. The V end lost 0 bases, the J end lost 2 bases, and 11 bases lay between the germline ends. CDR3 size: 15 residues. Germline CDR1 reads MNHEY; CDR2 reads SVGAGI. DNA for the CDR3: TGTGCCAGCAGTTACTCGCCCAGGAACCCCTACGAGCAGTACTTC. It encodes CASSYSPRNPYEQYF.

The chain employs TRBV7-9 and TRBJ1-2, with TRBD1 identical over 8 bases. There are 16 residues in the CDR3. J gave up 7 bases and V 0 bases, and 10 bases lay outside the gene matches. Germline V gives CDR1 SEHNR, CDR2 FQNEAQ (reference sequence). The CDR3 region has the DNA TGTGCCAGCAGCTTAGCGGGGCGACAGGGGTCCGCTGGCTACACCTTC. Protein sequence: CASSLAGRQGSAGYTF.

The rearrangement uses TRBV12-5 and TRBJ2-1; no clear D. The V gene's germline CDR1 is LGHNT and CDR2 FRNRAP. Trimming removed 1 base at V and 6 bases at J, with 10 bases between. CDR3 length: 14 amino acids. The CDR3 sequence: CASGLAGRVNEQFF. CDR3 nucleotides: TGTGCTAGTGGTTTGGCCGGTCGGGTCAATGAGCAGTTCTTC.

This chain connects TRBV9 to TRBJ2-7; D not resolved. The CDR3 consists of 13 residues. Trimming stripped 4 bases from V and 4 bases from J, with 12 bases between. CDR1 is SGDLS and CDR2 is YYNGEE in the germline V gene. The CDR3 DNA is TGTGCCAGCAGCCCTCAACCCGATTACGAGCAGTACTTC. It yields the protein CASSPQPDYEQYF.

The genes are TRBV30 and TRBJ1-1, with D unclear. The CDR3 is 15 residues long. Per the germline V gene, CDR1 is GTSNPN and CDR2 is SVGIG (reference sequence). Trimming took off 1 base at V and 1 base at J, with 13 bases between the two ends. CDR3 DNA sequence: TGTGCCTGGAGTGATTCAAGGGTTCCGAACACTGAAGCTTTCTTT. Encoded protein: CAWSDSRVPNTEAFF.

The chain joins TRBV10-3 to TRBJ2-7; D unresolved. Germline-derived CDR1 and CDR2 are ENHRY and SYGVKD. The CDR3 is made up of 11 amino acids. Trimming removed 0 bases from V and 7 bases from J, with 4 bases in between. The CDR3 nucleotides read TGTGCCATCAGTGAGTCTGGAGAGCAGTACTTC. This translates into CAISESGEQYF.

The chain is built from TRBV27 and TRBJ2-7, with 8 bases that match TRBD2. The germline gives CDR1 MNHEY, CDR2 SMNVEV (reference sequence). V was pared by 2 bases and J by 3 bases, with 0 bases of the junction left unmatched. This CDR3 has 13 amino acids. The CDR3 sequence: CASSLREGYEQYF. CDR3 bases: TGTGCCAGCAGTTTACGGGAGGGCTACGAGCAGTACTTC.

The rearrangement uses TRBV25-1 and TRBJ1-2; D remains unclear. V was pared by 3 bases and J by 3 bases, with 8 bases between. The CDR3 runs to 13 residues. CDR1 is MGHDK and CDR2 is SYGVNS in the germline V gene. Here the CDR3 DNA reads TGTGCCAGCAGTGACCCCCCGGACTATGGCTACACCTTC. Translation: CASSDPPDYGYTF.

The V call is TRBV29-1, the J call TRBJ1-2; 9 bases agree with TRBD1. The CDR3 has 14 amino acids. Per germline, CDR1 SQVTM and CDR2 ANQGSEA. V was pared by 6 bases and J by 2 bases, with 7 bases of the junction left unmatched. CDR3 protein: CSVTTGTGNYGYTF. The CDR3 DNA is TGCAGCGTCACTACCGGGACAGGGAACTATGGCTACACCTTC.

The CDR3 spells CSVSRGTEAFF. CDR3 nucleotides: TGCAGCGTTAGCAGGGGTACTGAAGCTTTCTTT. The chain recombines TRBV29-1 with TRBJ1-1, with D possibly TRBD1 on 6 matching bases. This CDR3 is built from 11 residues. The V gene's germline CDR1 is SQVTM and CDR2 ANQGSEA. Trimming removed 5 bases from V and 5 bases from J, with 9 bases in between.